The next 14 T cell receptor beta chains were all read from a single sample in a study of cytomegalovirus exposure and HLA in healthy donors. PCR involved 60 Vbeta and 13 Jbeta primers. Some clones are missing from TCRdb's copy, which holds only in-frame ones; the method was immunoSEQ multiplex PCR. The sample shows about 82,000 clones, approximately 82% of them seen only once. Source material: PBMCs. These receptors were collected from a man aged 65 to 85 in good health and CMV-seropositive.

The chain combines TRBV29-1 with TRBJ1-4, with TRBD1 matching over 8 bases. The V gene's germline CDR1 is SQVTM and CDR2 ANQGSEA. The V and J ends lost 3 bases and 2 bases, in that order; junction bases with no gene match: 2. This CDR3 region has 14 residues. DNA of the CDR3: TGCAGCGTTGAGGACAGGGCGACTAATGAAAAACTGTTTTTT. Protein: CSVEDRATNEKLFF.

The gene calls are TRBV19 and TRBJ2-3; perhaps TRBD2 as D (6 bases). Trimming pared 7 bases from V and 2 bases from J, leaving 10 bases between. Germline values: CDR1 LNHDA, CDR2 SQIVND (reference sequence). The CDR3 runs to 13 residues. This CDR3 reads CASNGGITDTQYF. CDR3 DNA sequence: TGTGCCAGTAACGGAGGGATCACAGATACGCAGTATTTT.

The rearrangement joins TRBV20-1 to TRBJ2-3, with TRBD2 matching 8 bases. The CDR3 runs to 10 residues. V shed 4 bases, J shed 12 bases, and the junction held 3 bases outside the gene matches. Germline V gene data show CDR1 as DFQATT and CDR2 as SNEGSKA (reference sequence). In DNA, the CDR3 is TGCAGTGCTATAGCGGGGTCCCAGTATTTT. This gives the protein CSAIAGSQYF.

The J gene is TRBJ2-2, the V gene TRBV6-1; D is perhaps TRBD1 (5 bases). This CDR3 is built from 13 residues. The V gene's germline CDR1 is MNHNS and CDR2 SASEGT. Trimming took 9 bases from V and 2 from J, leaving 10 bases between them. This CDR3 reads CARKDTNTGELFF. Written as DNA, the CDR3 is TGTGCCAGAAAGGACACAAACACCGGGGAGCTGTTTTTT.

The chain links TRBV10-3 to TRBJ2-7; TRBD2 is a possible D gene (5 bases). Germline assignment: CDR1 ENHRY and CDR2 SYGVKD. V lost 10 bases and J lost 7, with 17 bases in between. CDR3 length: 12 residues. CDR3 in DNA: TGTGCCACAGCTGATGGGGAGCGGGAGCAGTACTTC. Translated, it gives CATADGEREQYF.

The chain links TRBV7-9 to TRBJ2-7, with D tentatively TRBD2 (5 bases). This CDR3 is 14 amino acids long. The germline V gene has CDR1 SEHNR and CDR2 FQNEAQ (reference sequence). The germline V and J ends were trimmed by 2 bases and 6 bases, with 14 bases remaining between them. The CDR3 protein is CASSLSRLRVEQYF. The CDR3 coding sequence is TGTGCCAGCAGCTTATCCCGACTACGGGTCGAGCAGTACTTC.

This chain's CDR3 is CASSDDYSDTQYF. CDR3 nucleotide sequence: TGTGCCAGCAGTGACGACTATTCAGATACGCAGTATTTT. The J gene is TRBJ2-3, the V gene TRBV6-1; a possible D gene is TRBD2 (5 bases). The V and J ends lost 3 bases and 4 bases respectively, with 8 bases between them. This CDR3 has 13 amino acids. The germline V gene encodes CDR1 MNHNS and CDR2 SASEGT.

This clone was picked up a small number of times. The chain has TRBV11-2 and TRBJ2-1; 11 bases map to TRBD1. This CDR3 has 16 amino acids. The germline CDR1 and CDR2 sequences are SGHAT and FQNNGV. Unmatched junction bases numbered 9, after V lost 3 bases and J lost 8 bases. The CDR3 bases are TGTGCCAGCAGCTTGGATGGACAGGGGGCTGGGCATGAGCAGTTCTTC. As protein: CASSLDGQGAGHEQFF.

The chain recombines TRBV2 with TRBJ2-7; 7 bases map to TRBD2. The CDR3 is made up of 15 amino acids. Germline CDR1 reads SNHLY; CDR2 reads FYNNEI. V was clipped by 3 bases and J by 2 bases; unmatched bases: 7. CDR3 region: CASSEPSGTPYEQYF. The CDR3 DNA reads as TGTGCCAGCAGTGAGCCTAGCGGTACGCCCTACGAGCAGTACTTC. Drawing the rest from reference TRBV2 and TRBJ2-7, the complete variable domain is EPEVTQTPSHQVTQMGQEVILRCVPISNHLYFYWYRQILGQKVEFLVSFYNNEISEKSEIFDDQFSVERPDGSNFTLKIRSTKLEDSAMYFCASSEPSGTPYEQYFGPGTRLTVT.

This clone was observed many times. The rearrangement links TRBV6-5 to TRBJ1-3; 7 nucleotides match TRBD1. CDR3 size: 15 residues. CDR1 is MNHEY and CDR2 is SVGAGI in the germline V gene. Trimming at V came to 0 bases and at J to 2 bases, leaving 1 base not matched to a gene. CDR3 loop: CASSYSDRAGNTIYF. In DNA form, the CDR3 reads TGTGCCAGCAGTTACTCAGACAGGGCTGGAAACACCATATATTTT.

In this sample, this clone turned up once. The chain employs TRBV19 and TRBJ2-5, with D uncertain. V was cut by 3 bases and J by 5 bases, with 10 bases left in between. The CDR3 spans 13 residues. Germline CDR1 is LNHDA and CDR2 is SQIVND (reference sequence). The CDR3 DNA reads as TGTGCCAGTAGTATGGATGGGCAGGAGACCCAGTACTTC. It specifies CASSMDGQETQYF.

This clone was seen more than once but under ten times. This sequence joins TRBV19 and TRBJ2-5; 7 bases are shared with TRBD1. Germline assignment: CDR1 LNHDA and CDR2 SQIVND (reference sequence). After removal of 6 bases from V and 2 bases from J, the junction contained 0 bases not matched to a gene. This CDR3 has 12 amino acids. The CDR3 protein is CASRGQQETQYF. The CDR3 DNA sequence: TGTGCCAGTAGGGGACAGCAAGAGACCCAGTACTTC.

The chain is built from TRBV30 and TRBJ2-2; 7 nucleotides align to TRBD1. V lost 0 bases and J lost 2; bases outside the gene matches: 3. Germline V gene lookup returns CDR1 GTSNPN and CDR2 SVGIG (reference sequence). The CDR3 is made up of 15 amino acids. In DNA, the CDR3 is TGTGCCTGGAGTGTCGACAGGGTCAACACCGGGGAGCTGTTTTTT. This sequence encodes CAWSVDRVNTGELFF.

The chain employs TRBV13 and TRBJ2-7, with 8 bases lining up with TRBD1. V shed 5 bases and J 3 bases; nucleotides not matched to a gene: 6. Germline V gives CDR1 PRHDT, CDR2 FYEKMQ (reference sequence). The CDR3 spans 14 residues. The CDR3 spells CASSPRTGIYEQYF. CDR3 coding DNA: TGTGCCAGCAGCCCGCGGACAGGGATCTACGAGCAGTACTTC.